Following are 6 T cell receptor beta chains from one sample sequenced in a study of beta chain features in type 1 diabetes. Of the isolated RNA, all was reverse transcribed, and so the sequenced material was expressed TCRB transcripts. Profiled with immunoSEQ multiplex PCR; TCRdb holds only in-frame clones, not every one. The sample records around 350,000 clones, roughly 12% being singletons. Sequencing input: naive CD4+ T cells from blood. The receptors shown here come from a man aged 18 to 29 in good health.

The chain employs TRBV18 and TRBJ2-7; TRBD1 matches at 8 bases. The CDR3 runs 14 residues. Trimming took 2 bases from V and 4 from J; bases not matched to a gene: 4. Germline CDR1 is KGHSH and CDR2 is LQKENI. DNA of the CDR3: TGTGCCAGCTCACCAGGACAGGGAGAATACGAGCAGTACTTC. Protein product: CASSPGQGEYEQYF.

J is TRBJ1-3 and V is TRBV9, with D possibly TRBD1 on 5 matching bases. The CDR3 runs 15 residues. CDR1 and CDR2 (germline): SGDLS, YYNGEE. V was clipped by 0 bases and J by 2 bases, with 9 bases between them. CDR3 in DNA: TGTGCCAGCAGCGTAGTGTCAGGGACTGGAAACACCATATATTTT. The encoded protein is CASSVVSGTGNTIYF.

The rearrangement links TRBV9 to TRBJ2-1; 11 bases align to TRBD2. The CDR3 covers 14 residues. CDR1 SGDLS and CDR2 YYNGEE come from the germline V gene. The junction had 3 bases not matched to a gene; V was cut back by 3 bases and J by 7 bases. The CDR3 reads CASSGSGGANEQFF. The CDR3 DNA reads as TGTGCCAGCAGCGGTAGCGGGGGGGCAAATGAGCAGTTCTTC.

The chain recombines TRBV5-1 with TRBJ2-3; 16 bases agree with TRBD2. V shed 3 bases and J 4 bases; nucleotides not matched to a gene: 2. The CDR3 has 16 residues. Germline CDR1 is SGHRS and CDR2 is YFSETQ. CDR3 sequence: CASSWGLAGGPDTQYF. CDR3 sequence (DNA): TGCGCCAGCAGCTGGGGACTAGCGGGAGGGCCAGATACGCAGTATTTT.

The CDR3 is CASSYPTGPTYEQYF. The CDR3 DNA sequence: TGTGCCAGCAGCTACCCGACAGGGCCGACCTACGAGCAGTACTTC. The V and J genes are TRBV7-2 and TRBJ2-7, with 7 bases fitting TRBD1. J gave up 2 bases and V 4 bases, and 8 bases lay outside the gene matches. CDR3 length: 15 amino acids. Germline values: CDR1 SGHTA, CDR2 FQGNSA.

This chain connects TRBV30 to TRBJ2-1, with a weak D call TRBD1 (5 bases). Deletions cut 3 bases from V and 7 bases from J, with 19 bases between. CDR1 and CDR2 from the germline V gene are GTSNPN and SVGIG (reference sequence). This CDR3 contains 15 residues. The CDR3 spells CAWRARGSGPNEQFF. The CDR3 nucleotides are TGTGCCTGGAGGGCAAGGGGCTCGGGCCCGAATGAGCAGTTCTTC.